The rows below give T cell receptor beta chains drawn from one sample of a study of sequential checkpoint blockade in melanoma. Produced via immunoSEQ multiplex PCR; TCRdb's table is partial and in-frame only. The table has 13,000 or so clones, 25% to 35% seen once. Here the sequenced sample was tumor tissue (inferred from file names), taken from a patient given nivolumab and ipilimumab in sequence. All receptors derive from a human donor with melanoma. The CDR3 runs from the conserved cysteine through the conserved F or W. D genes are given only for firm matches.

CDR3: CASSLMGTHEQYF; D: NA; J: TRBJ2-7; V: TRBV7-4
CDR3: CASSSPSGNYGYTF; D: NA; J: TRBJ1-2; V: TRBV28
CDR3: CASSEPDREGNYGYTF; D: TRBD1; J: TRBJ1-2; V: TRBV25-1
CDR3: CASSLRHTGELFF; D: NA; J: TRBJ2-2; V: TRBV18
CDR3: CASSFTTATDTQYF; D: NA; J: TRBJ2-3; V: TRBV28
CDR3: CASSLGGPGNTIYF; D: NA; J: TRBJ1-3; V: TRBV11-3
CDR3: CASSRGWTGAVGGFYEQYF; D: TRBD1; J: TRBJ2-7; V: TRBV19
CDR3: CASAPLENGEQFF; D: NA; J: TRBJ2-1; V: TRBV12-5
CDR3: CASTPSGTDSGANVLTF; D: NA; J: TRBJ2-6; V: TRBV11-3
CDR3: CASSFFPTDRSSYEQYF; D: TRBD1; J: TRBJ2-7; V: TRBV11-3
CDR3: CASSPAGLAGSNEQFF; D: TRBD2; J: TRBJ2-1; V: TRBV18
CDR3: CSVVGWGSGSGNTIYF; D: NA; J: TRBJ1-3; V: TRBV29-1
CDR3: CASSLGGGHEQYF; D: NA; J: TRBJ2-7; V: TRBV7-8
CDR3: CASSLAEGANQPQHF; D: TRBD1; J: TRBJ1-5; V: TRBV11-3
CDR3: CASSIQIVYEQYF; D: NA; J: TRBJ2-7; V: TRBV16
CDR3: CASSSPIRISQPNTDTQYF; D: NA; J: TRBJ2-3; V: TRBV7-5
CDR3: CASSFNLAGTDTQYF; D: TRBD2; J: TRBJ2-3; V: TRBV28
CDR3: CASSLGGTQGDTQYF; D: TRBD1; J: TRBJ2-3; V: TRBV5-1
CDR3: CASSRSRGQAYNEQFF; D: TRBD1; J: TRBJ2-1; V: TRBV6-8
CDR3: CASSEGGAHTEAFF; D: NA; J: TRBJ1-1; V: TRBV6-1
CDR3: CASSLRDRVRGHGNEQFF; D: TRBD1; J: TRBJ2-1; V: TRBV5-1
CDR3: CASRKMTVNYGYTF; D: NA; J: TRBJ1-2; V: TRBV11-3
CDR3: CATSRSAGVNYGYTF; D: NA; J: TRBJ1-2; V: TRBV15
CDR3: CASSKLAGGSYNEQFF; D: TRBD2; J: TRBJ2-1; V: TRBV19
CDR3: CASSLELAGGFSYNEQFF; D: TRBD2; J: TRBJ2-1; V: TRBV11-3
CDR3: CASTNEVLDDAAKNIQYF; D: NA; J: TRBJ2-4; V: TRBV6-8
CDR3: CASTPPGGRGGYGYTF; D: NA; J: TRBJ1-2; V: TRBV12-5
CDR3: CASSIDRGQVNEQFF; D: TRBD1; J: TRBJ2-1; V: TRBV19
CDR3: CASSIGAGEGEQFF; D: TRBD2; J: TRBJ2-1; V: TRBV19
CDR3: CASSFRGSSTDTQYF; D: NA; J: TRBJ2-3; V: TRBV5-1
CDR3: CASSTGEREKWRWADTQYF; D: NA; J: TRBJ2-3; V: TRBV11-3
CDR3: CASSLAGSGRAHEQFF; D: TRBD2; J: TRBJ2-1; V: TRBV7-6
CDR3: CASSNSGSSYEQYF; D: TRBD2; J: TRBJ2-7; V: TRBV6-8
CDR3: CASRRPGKGGTGELFF; D: NA; J: TRBJ2-2; V: TRBV6-8
CDR3: CASTTTGTGWEETQYF; D: TRBD1; J: TRBJ2-5; V: TRBV5-1
CDR3: CASSLETSGNTGELFF; D: TRBD2; J: TRBJ2-2; V: TRBV5-1
CDR3: CASSLGRQELNYGYTF; D: NA; J: TRBJ1-2; V: TRBV7-6
CDR3: CASSQPTERPGNTIYF; D: NA; J: TRBJ1-3; V: TRBV11-3
CDR3: CASSYRALASGRYEQYF; D: TRBD2; J: TRBJ2-7; V: TRBV6-8
CDR3: CASSRGVTIGELFF; D: NA; J: TRBJ2-2; V: TRBV19
CDR3: CASRKSAGTGDYEQYF; D: TRBD1; J: TRBJ2-7; V: TRBV4-1
CDR3: CASSDLGQTSSYNEQFF; D: NA; J: TRBJ2-1; V: TRBV25-1
CDR3: CASSMLSYNEQFF; D: NA; J: TRBJ2-1; V: TRBV19
CDR3: CASSLYGGYYNEQFF; D: NA; J: TRBJ2-1; V: TRBV11-3
CDR3: CATSTRDREETQYF; D: TRBD1; J: TRBJ2-5; V: TRBV15
CDR3: CASSKGDPSFEAFF; D: NA; J: TRBJ1-1; V: TRBV19